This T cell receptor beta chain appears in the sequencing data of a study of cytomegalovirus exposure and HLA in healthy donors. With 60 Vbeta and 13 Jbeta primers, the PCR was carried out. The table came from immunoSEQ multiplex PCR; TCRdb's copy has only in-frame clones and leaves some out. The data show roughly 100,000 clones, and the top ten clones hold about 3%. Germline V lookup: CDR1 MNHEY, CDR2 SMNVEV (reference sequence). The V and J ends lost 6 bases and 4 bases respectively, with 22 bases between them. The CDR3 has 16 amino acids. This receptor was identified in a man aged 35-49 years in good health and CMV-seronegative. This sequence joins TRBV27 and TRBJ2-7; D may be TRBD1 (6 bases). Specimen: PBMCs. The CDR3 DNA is TGTGCCAGCAGACCAGACAGGACCGCCAGGACATACGAGCAGTACTTC. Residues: CASRPDRTARTYEQYF.